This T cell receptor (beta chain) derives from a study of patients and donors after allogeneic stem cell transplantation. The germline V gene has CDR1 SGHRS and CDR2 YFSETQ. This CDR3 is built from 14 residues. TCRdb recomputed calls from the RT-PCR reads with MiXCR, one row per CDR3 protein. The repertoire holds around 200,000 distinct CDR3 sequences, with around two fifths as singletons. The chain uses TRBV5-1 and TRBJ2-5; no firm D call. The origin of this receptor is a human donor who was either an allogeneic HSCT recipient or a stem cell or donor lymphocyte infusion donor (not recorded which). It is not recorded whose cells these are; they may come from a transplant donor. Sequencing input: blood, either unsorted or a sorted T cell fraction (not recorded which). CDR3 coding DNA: TGCGCGACTCAGCAGGTAGGGTCTCAAGAGACCCAGTACTTC. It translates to CATQQVGSQETQYF. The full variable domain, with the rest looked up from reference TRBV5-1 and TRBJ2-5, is KAGVTQTPRYLIKTRGQQVTLSCSPISGHRSVSWYQQTPGQGLQFLFEYFSETQRNKGNFPGRFSGRQFSNSRSEMNVSTLELGDSALYLCATQQVGSQETQYFGPGTRLLVL.